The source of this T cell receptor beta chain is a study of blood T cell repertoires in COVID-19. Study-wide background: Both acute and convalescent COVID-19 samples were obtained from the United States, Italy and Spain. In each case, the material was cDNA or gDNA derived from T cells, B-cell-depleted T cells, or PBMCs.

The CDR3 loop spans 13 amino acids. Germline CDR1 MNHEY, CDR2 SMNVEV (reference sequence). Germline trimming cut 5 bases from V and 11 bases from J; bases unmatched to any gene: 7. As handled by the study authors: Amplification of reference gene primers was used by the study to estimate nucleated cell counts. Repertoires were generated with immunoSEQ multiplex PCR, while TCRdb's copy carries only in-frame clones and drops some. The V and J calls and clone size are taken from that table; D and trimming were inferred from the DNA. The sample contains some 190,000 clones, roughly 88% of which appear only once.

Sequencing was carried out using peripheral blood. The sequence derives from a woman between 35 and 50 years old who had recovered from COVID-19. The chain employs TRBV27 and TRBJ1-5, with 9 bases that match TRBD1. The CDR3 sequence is CASSRGQGIAQHF. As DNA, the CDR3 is TGTGCCAGCAGTCGGGGACAGGGTATAGCCCAGCATTTT.